The sequence of this T cell receptor beta chain was determined in a study of blood T cell repertoires in COVID-19. For the study at large: Samples representing acute and convalescent COVID-19 were sourced from the United States, Italy and Spain.

Per germline, CDR1 KGHSH and CDR2 LQKENI. CDR3 length equals 16 residues. Trimming cost V 3 bases and J 9 bases; bases outside gene matches: 17. Methods used by the authors: Amplification of reference gene primers was used by the study to estimate nucleated cell counts. Using immunoSEQ multiplex PCR, the repertoire was profiled, and TCRdb retains in-frame clones only, with some absent. That table supplies the V and J calls and clone size; D and trimming were determined from the DNA. The sample carries 200,000 to 250,000 clones, 80% to 90% recorded once. Sequences were obtained from peripheral blood. The sequence came from a man aged 30 to 39 who had recovered from COVID-19. J is TRBJ2-7 and V is TRBV18; 7 bases agree with TRBD1. For the CDR3, the DNA is TGTGCCAGCTCACCTTCCTTCACCGGGACAGCCGAGGGGCAGTACTTC. This sequence encodes CASSPSFTGTAEGQYF.